Below, 18 T cell receptor beta chains from the same sample are listed, as sequenced in a study of regulatory T cells in long-lasting Graves disease. Time point of the sample: persistent/refractory GD, antithyroid drugs over 5 years with positive TRAb. Construction of the TCR library relied on RNA isolated from PBMCs. In building TCR beta libraries, iRepertoire HTBI primers were used together with Arm-PCR of CDR3 regions. TCRdb reprocessed the multiplex PCR reads via MiXCR and lists one record per CDR3 protein. The repertoire holds 300,000 to 350,000 distinct CDR3 sequences, with about 20% as singletons. The material sequenced was peripheral blood mononuclear cells (PBMCs), taken when the disease was refractory, from a patient treated with antithyroid drugs. Receptors originate from a female donor with Graves disease.

The chain joins TRBV19 to TRBJ1-5; D may be TRBD1 (5 bases). The CDR3 length is 14 residues. With 4 bases removed from V and 6 bases from J, the gap between germline ends came to 13 bases. Germline CDR1 LNHDA, CDR2 SQIVND (reference sequence). The CDR3: CASSRTGAFQPQHF. Written as DNA, the CDR3 is TGTGCCAGTAGTAGAACCGGGGCATTTCAGCCCCAGCATTTT.

This clonotype was seen repeatedly, ten times or more. The gene calls are TRBV7-2 and TRBJ1-4, with 9 bases lining up with TRBD1. The V and J ends lost 5 bases and 7 bases, in that order; junction bases with no gene match: 11. In germline, CDR1 is SGHTA, CDR2 FQGNSA. The CDR3 is made up of 16 amino acids. In DNA, the CDR3 is TGTGCCAGCAGCCCCCGGACAGGGGTTCTGGGTGAAAAACTGTTTTTT. Amino acid sequence: CASSPRTGVLGEKLFF.

The chain has TRBV19 and TRBJ2-5; 9 bases match TRBD1. The V segment lost 5 bases and the J segment 2 bases; nucleotides outside the gene matches: 9. Germline V gene data show CDR1 as LNHDA and CDR2 as SQIVND (reference sequence). The CDR3 is 16 amino acids. The CDR3 is CASSSGTGFLQETQYF. The CDR3 nucleotides read TGTGCCAGTAGTTCCGGGACAGGGTTTCTTCAAGAGACCCAGTACTTC. The whole variable domain, remainder taken from reference TRBV19 and TRBJ2-5, is DGGITQSPKYLFRKEGQNVTLSCEQNLNHDAMYWYRQDPGQGLRLIYYSQIVNDFQKGDIAEGYSVSREKKESFPLTVTSAQKNPTAFYLCASSSGTGFLQETQYFGPGTRLLVL.

This clonotype was detected a few times. The V and J genes are TRBV27 and TRBJ2-4; D unresolved. Trimming cost V 2 bases and J 0 bases, with 11 bases left between them. The CDR3 loop spans 16 amino acids. The germline gives CDR1 MNHEY, CDR2 SMNVEV (reference sequence). CDR3 in DNA: TGTGCCAGCAGTTTAACCAGCACTCTAGCCAAAAACATTCAGTACTTC. This gives the protein CASSLTSTLAKNIQYF.

The CDR3 is CAWAVGVPGAPQHF. The DNA for the CDR3 is TGTGCCTGGGCTGTAGGGGTCCCGGGGGCGCCCCAGCATTTT. V is TRBV30 and J is TRBJ1-5; perhaps TRBD1 as D (6 bases). Germline CDR1 is GTSNPN and CDR2 is SVGIG (reference sequence). V lost 5 bases, J lost 9 bases, and 20 bases lay in between. This CDR3 region has 14 residues.

The chain recombines TRBV7-2 with TRBJ2-7; D could derive from TRBD1 or TRBD2 (5 bases each). Germline CDR1 is SGHTA and CDR2 is FQGNSA. Between the trimmed V and J ends, which lost 7 bases and 2 bases, there was a span of 15 bases. The CDR3 sequence is 14 residues long. The CDR3 sequence: CASTPGTQTYEQYF. CDR3 DNA sequence: TGTGCCAGCACCCCCGGGACCCAAACCTACGAGCAGTACTTC.

In its sample, this clonotype was seen once. One junction end does not reproduce the germline sequence, and a read error may be involved. This chain links TRBV18 with TRBJ2-7; no clear D. This CDR3 has 14 residues. In germline, CDR1 is KGHSH, CDR2 LQKENI. The chain's CDR3 is CAGSSTFSSYEQYF. The CDR3 DNA is TGTGCCGGCTCATCGACATTCAGCTCCTACGAGCAGTACTTC.

This chain uses TRBV5-1 with TRBJ2-2; TRBD2 matches 10 bases. The CDR3 is 16 residues long. The germline CDR1 and CDR2 sequences are SGHRS and YFSETQ. V gave up 3 bases and J gave up 4 bases; unmatched junction bases: 6. CDR3 nucleotide sequence: TGCGCCAGCAGCTGGACCCTAGCGGGAGCCACCGGGGAGCTGTTTTTT. Translated: CASSWTLAGATGELFF.

This clonotype was seen repeatedly, ten times or more. This rearrangement joins TRBV10-3 to TRBJ1-1, with D unclear. The CDR3 runs 12 residues. The V and J ends lost 3 bases and 5 bases respectively, with 7 bases between them. The germline gives CDR1 ENHRY, CDR2 SYGVKD. The CDR3: CAISDVPTEAFF. The CDR3 DNA is TGTGCCATCAGTGACGTACCAACTGAAGCTTTCTTT.

This clonotype turned up a few times. The V gene is TRBV19, the J gene TRBJ2-7; TRBD2 aligns across 8 bases. V lost 5 bases to trimming and J lost 0 bases; unmatched junction nucleotides: 18. Germline CDR1 is LNHDA and CDR2 is SQIVND (reference sequence). CDR3 size: 19 residues. The CDR3 coding sequence is TGTGCCAGTAGTGACAACCTCAGATTAGGAGCGGGGGACTCCTACGAGCAGTACTTC. It is translated as CASSDNLRLGAGDSYEQYF.

This clonotype was counted many times. This chain connects TRBV12-3 or TRBV12-4 to TRBJ1-4, with a possible D match to TRBD1 (6 bases). This CDR3 spans 17 amino acids. The V and J ends lost 3 bases and 5 bases respectively, with 19 bases between them. DNA for the CDR3: TGTGCCAGCAGTTTCGGACAGACCTCCTTCTTCAATGAAAAACTGTTTTTT. It codes for CASSFGQTSFFNEKLFF.

This clonotype was recorded at least ten times. The chain carries TRBV20-1 and TRBJ1-4; D might be TRBD1 (6 bases). The CDR3 sequence is 13 residues long. Germline loops: CDR1 DFQATT, CDR2 SNEGSKA (reference sequence). Trimming removed 0 bases from V and 8 bases from J, with 10 bases in between. CDR3 nucleotide sequence: TGCAGTGCTAGAGACAGGGGAGTGGAAAAACTGTTTTTT. Its translation: CSARDRGVEKLFF.

In this sample, this clonotype turned up a few times. The chain employs TRBV11-2 and TRBJ2-7; D may be TRBD2 (5 bases). This CDR3 has 16 amino acids. Trimming stripped 0 bases from V and 3 bases from J, with 15 bases between. In germline, CDR1 is SGHAT, CDR2 FQNNGV. The CDR3 is CASSLDPAGILYEQYF. The CDR3 DNA is TGTGCCAGCAGCTTAGATCCGGCCGGGATCCTCTACGAGCAGTACTTC.

There are many counts of this clonotype. J is TRBJ2-5 and V is TRBV11-2; 8 positions agree with TRBD2. With 5 bases clipped from V and 5 bases from J, the junction kept 16 bases outside the gene matches. The V gene's germline CDR1 is SGHAT and CDR2 FQNNGV. The CDR3 runs 17 residues. The CDR3 protein is CASSPRLSGGPGETQYF. CDR3 DNA sequence: TGTGCCAGCAGCCCTCGACTAAGCGGGGGCCCTGGGGAGACCCAGTACTTC.

Ten or more counts support this clonotype. The chain recombines TRBV12-3 or TRBV12-4 with TRBJ2-2; no definite D call. V was cut by 6 bases and J by 6 bases, with 17 bases left in between. The CDR3 is made up of 15 amino acids. Written as DNA, the CDR3 is TGTGCCAGCAGACCAGACGAGCTCACTCCCGGGGAGCTGTTTTTT. Protein: CASRPDELTPGELFF.

This clonotype was found a few times. The rearrangement joins TRBV6-2 or TRBV6-3 to TRBJ2-4; D unclear. CDR1 and CDR2 (germline): MNHEY, SVGEGT. The CDR3 has 16 residues. V was shortened by 2 bases and J by 0 bases, with 11 bases between the two germline ends. DNA of the CDR3: TGTGCCAGCAGTTACCGGCTTCATGCAGCCAAAAACATTCAGTACTTC. Translating it yields CASSYRLHAAKNIQYF.

The chain carries TRBV6-2 or TRBV6-3 and TRBJ1-4, with D maybe TRBD1 (5 bases). Trimming cost V 5 bases and J 5 bases, with 15 bases left between them. CDR3 length: 15 amino acids. Germline-derived CDR1 and CDR2 are MNHEY and SVGEGT. Here the CDR3 reads CASSQDRRSNEKLFF. The CDR3 DNA sequence: TGTGCCAGCAGTCAAGACAGAAGGAGCAATGAAAAACTGTTTTTT.

The V gene is TRBV28, the J gene TRBJ2-7; D may be TRBD2 (6 bases). Trimming took 5 bases from V and 3 from J, leaving 14 bases between them. Per germline, CDR1 MDHEN and CDR2 SYDVKM. CDR3 size: 14 residues. CDR3 coding DNA: TGTGCCAGCAGTCGGCCGGGAGATATCTACGAGCAGTACTTC. Protein: CASSRPGDIYEQYF.